Below, one T cell receptor (beta chain) is given with its context. The data are from a study of blood T cell repertoires in COVID-19. TCRdb's copy holds only in-frame clones and misses some; the assay was immunoSEQ multiplex PCR. Of roughly 150,000 clones in the sample, about 87% were seen once. This TCR was recovered from a woman over 75 with acute or convalescent COVID-19. What was sequenced was peripheral blood.

CDR3: CASSTDGSRDSQQETQYF. In DNA form, the CDR3 reads TGTGCCAGCAGCACCGATGGATCCCGGGACAGTCAACAAGAGACCCAGTACTTC. J is TRBJ2-5 and V is TRBV2, with TRBD1 identical over 7 bases. Trimming at V came to 6 bases and at J to 2 bases, leaving 18 bases not matched to a gene. In germline, CDR1 is SNHLY, CDR2 FYNNEI. The CDR3 extends over 18 amino acids. The full variable domain, in which reference TRBV2 and TRBJ2-5 provide the parts outside the CDR3, is EPEVTQTPSHQVTQMGQEVILRCVPISNHLYFYWYRQILGQKVEFLVSFYNNEISEKSEIFDDQFSVERPDGSNFTLKIRSTKLEDSAMYFCASSTDGSRDSQQETQYFGPGTRLLVL.